This passage covers 8 T cell receptor beta chains from one sample sequenced in a study of OX40 agonist ivuxolimab in advanced cancers. The method was immunoSEQ multiplex PCR; TCRdb's version includes in-frame clones alone and lacks a portion of them. The sample has approximately 160,000 clones, 90% to 95% seen once; the top ten hold around 0.31%. This material consisted of CD4+ or CD8+ T cells sorted from blood, taken in a trial of the OX40 agonist ivuxolimab. The receptors shown here come from an adult with an advanced solid tumor such as melanoma, head and neck, liver or kidney cancer.

The V gene is TRBV4-2, the J gene TRBJ2-3, with D perhaps TRBD2 (7 bases). V was shortened by 4 bases and J by 1 base, with 12 bases between the two germline ends. CDR1 is LGHNA, CDR2 YNFKEQ, per germline. This CDR3 contains 15 residues. As DNA, the CDR3 is TGTGCCAGCAGCCCCGGGGGGACACGCACAGATACGCAGTATTTT. Translation gives CASSPGGTRTDTQYF.

There are a few counts of this clone. This chain uses TRBV29-1 with TRBJ1-1; 7 nucleotides align to TRBD1. From germline, CDR1 is SQVTM and CDR2 ANQGSEA. CDR3 length equals 11 residues. V shed 7 bases and J 10 bases; nucleotides not matched to a gene: 9. The DNA for the CDR3 is TGCAGCGCCAGACAGGGTATCGGAGCTTTCTTT. Translated, it gives CSARQGIGAFF.

The CDR3 coding sequence is TGTGCCAGCAGCGTAGATGGATTCTCTGGAAACACCATATATTTT. Translation gives CASSVDGFSGNTIYF. This chain links TRBV9 with TRBJ1-3; D call uncertain. The germline V and J ends were trimmed by 0 bases and 0 bases, with 7 bases remaining between them. Germline lookup yields CDR1 SGDLS and CDR2 YYNGEE. CDR3 length equals 15 residues. The full variable domain, its missing parts supplied by reference TRBV9 and TRBJ1-3, is DSGVTQTPKHLITATGQRVTLRCSPRSGDLSVYWYQQSLDQGLQFLIQYYNGEERAKGNILERFSAQQFPDLHSELNLSSLELGDSALYFCASSVDGFSGNTIYFGEGSWLTVV.

The V and J genes are TRBV4-1 and TRBJ2-2; a possible D gene is TRBD1 (5 bases). Trimming cost V 3 bases and J 6 bases, with 14 bases left between them. The CDR3 is 15 residues long. The germline gives CDR1 MGHRA, CDR2 YSYEKL. CDR3 region: CASSQPRQRPGELFF. The CDR3 coding sequence is TGCGCCAGCAGCCAGCCTAGACAGAGACCCGGGGAGCTGTTTTTT.

This clone was counted once. The V and J genes are TRBV5-8 and TRBJ2-4; D call uncertain. V was clipped by 4 bases and J by 8 bases, with 13 bases between them. The length of the CDR3 is 13 residues. Germline CDR1 is SGHTS and CDR2 is YDEGEE. The CDR3 reads CASSPPIGDIQYF. The CDR3, as DNA: TGTGCCAGCAGCCCGCCTATTGGAGACATTCAGTACTTC.

The rearrangement uses TRBV5-1 and TRBJ2-7; no clear D gene. Germline loops: CDR1 SGHRS, CDR2 YFSETQ. The CDR3 is 8 residues long. DNA of the CDR3: TGCGCTCATTACGAGCAGTACTTC. It translates to CAHYEQYF.

The rearrangement links TRBV6-5 to TRBJ2-7; tentatively, D is TRBD2 (6 bases). The germline V gene encodes CDR1 MNHEY and CDR2 SVGAGI. The CDR3 contains 15 residues. Trimming removed 5 bases from V and 2 bases from J, with 16 bases in between. The CDR3: CASSVTTGSTYEQYF. For the CDR3, the DNA is TGTGCCAGCAGTGTGACCACCGGGAGTACCTACGAGCAGTACTTC.

This chain's CDR3 is CASSLQGADTQYF. Here the CDR3 DNA reads TGTGCCAGCAGCTTACAGGGGGCAGATACGCAGTATTTT. The genes are TRBV7-2 and TRBJ2-3; 7 bases are a match to TRBD1. Germline CDR1 SGHTA, CDR2 FQGNSA. There are 13 residues in the CDR3. V lost 2 bases, J lost 4 bases, and 0 bases stayed unmatched. The whole variable domain, filled in from reference TRBV7-2 and TRBJ2-3, reads GAGVSQSPSNKVTEKGKDVELRCDPISGHTALYWYRQSLGQGLEFLIYFQGNSAPDKSGLPSDRFSAERTGGSVSTLTIQRTQQEDSAVYLCASSLQGADTQYFGPGTRLTVL.